A single sample gave rise to the 5 T cell receptor beta chains below, sequenced in a study of cytomegalovirus exposure and HLA in healthy donors. The PCR was carried out with 60 Vbeta primers and 13 Jbeta primers. Assay: immunoSEQ multiplex PCR; the TCRdb copy retains only in-frame clones and omits some. The table has 130,000 to 150,000 clones, around 80% seen once; the top ten hold around 4.4%. Sequencing used PBMCs. The receptor set was obtained from a man in his forties or fifties in good health and CMV-seronegative.

J is TRBJ1-4 and V is TRBV5-1; D is unclear. This CDR3 is 14 amino acids long. The germline V and J ends were trimmed by 4 bases and 3 bases, with 10 bases remaining between them. The germline V gene has CDR1 SGHRS and CDR2 YFSETQ. DNA of the CDR3: TGCGCCAGCAGCCCCTCGCGGTCTAATGAAAAACTGTTTTTT. Translation: CASSPSRSNEKLFF.

The chain recombines TRBV7-7 with TRBJ2-7; 7 bases are shared with TRBD1. The CDR3 extends over 13 amino acids. Per germline, CDR1 SSHAT and CDR2 FNYEAQ (reference sequence). J lost 3 bases, V lost 3 bases, and 2 bases had no gene match. CDR3 nucleotide sequence: TGTGCCAGCAGCTTTGGACAGGACTACGAGCAGTACTTC. Translation gives CASSFGQDYEQYF.

The J gene is TRBJ2-5, the V gene TRBV10-1, with D possibly matching TRBD2 (5 bases). V was shortened by 10 bases and J by 4 bases, with 19 bases between the two germline ends. The CDR3 has 14 residues. Germline CDR1 WNHNN, CDR2 SYGVQD (reference sequence). The DNA for the CDR3 is TGCGCCACCCGAGGGTCGGATGGAGGAGAGACCCAGTACTTC. This sequence encodes CATRGSDGGETQYF.

The chain combines TRBV6-6 with TRBJ1-6, with D possibly matching TRBD1 (5 bases). The CDR3 spans 16 residues. The germline gives CDR1 MNHNY, CDR2 SVGAGI (reference sequence). V shed 3 bases and J shed 5 bases, with 14 bases lying between them. The CDR3 loop is CASSYSAQANNSPLHF. CDR3 in DNA: TGTGCCAGCAGTTATTCAGCACAGGCCAATAATTCACCCCTCCACTTT.

The chain combines TRBV7-6 with TRBJ1-1; TRBD1 is a possible D gene (6 bases). The germline gives CDR1 SGHVS, CDR2 FNYEAQ. The ends were cut back, 5 bases at V and 4 bases at J, with 11 bases in the middle. The CDR3 contains 13 residues. CDR3 sequence (DNA): TGTGCCAGCAGCCGTATAGGGGGCACTGAAGCTTTCTTT. Translated: CASSRIGGTEAFF.